This T cell receptor beta chain was recorded in a study of shared clonotypes between healthy human individuals. Only Caucasian adults living in Nashville, Tennessee served as donors. Each subset's genomic DNA was split evenly across several immunoSEQ plates. Using ten immunoSEQ deep assay plates, investigators sequenced unsorted PBMC DNA. Profiled with immunoSEQ multiplex PCR; TCRdb holds only in-frame clones, not every one. The table records about 520,000 clones, roughly 80% of them present only once. Germline CDR1 SGHTA, CDR2 FQGNSA. The CDR3 has 16 amino acids. V dropped 4 bases and J dropped 1; count of bases not matched to a gene: 9.

Source material: PBMCs. The receptor was derived from a woman aged 40 to 50 in good health. Some clones in this sample may be carry-over from other donors' samples. This rearrangement joins TRBV7-2 to TRBJ2-7, with 8 bases that match TRBD2. CDR3 in amino acids: CASSSQGLASSYEQYF. CDR3 DNA: TGTGCCAGCAGCTCCCAAGGACTAGCTAGTTCCTACGAGCAGTACTTC.